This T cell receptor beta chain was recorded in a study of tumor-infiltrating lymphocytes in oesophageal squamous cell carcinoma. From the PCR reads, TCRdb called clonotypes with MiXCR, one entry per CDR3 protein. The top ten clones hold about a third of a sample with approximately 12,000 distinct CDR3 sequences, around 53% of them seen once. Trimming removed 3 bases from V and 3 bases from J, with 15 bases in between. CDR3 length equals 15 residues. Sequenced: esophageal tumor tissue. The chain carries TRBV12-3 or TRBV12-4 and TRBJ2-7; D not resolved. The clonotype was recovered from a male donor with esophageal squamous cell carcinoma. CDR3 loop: CASSFASPSLYEQYF. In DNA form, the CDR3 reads TGTGCCAGCAGTTTTGCGTCCCCCTCCCTCTACGAGCAGTACTTC.